This T cell receptor beta chain was retrieved from a study of T cell responses to AZD1222 COVID-19 vaccine. Some clones are missing from TCRdb's copy, which holds only in-frame ones; the method was immunoSEQ multiplex PCR. This table holds some 120,000 clones, 85% to 95% found once. Study-wide findings and caveats: In all cases, repertoires were sampled only after the peak T cell response. In a largely white British group with more females than males, clonal diversity was possibly underestimated. Rises in breadth and depth of Spike-specific TCRs came after two AZD1222 doses.

Comment on this clone: Its antigen remains unknown.

There are 16 residues in the CDR3. Trimming removed 4 bases at V and 6 bases at J, with 19 bases between. Germline V gene data show CDR1 as MDHEN and CDR2 as SYDVKM. The chain combines TRBV28 with TRBJ1-5; TRBD1 is a possible D gene (5 bases). The receptor was isolated from an adult in good health. The specimen comprised peripheral blood, sampled on day 0 of AZD1222 vaccination. In nucleotides, the CDR3 is TGTGCCAGCAGTTCCCCGGGCAGGGTGCGGGGTCAGCCCCAGCATTTT. Its protein is CASSSPGRVRGQPQHF. Full variable domain (rest looked up from reference TRBV28 and TRBJ1-5): DVKVTQSSRYLVKRTGEKVFLECVQDMDHENMFWYRQDPGLGLRLIYFSYDVKMKEKGDIPEGYSVSREKKERFSLILESASTNQTSMYLCASSSPGRVRGQPQHFGDGTRLSIL.